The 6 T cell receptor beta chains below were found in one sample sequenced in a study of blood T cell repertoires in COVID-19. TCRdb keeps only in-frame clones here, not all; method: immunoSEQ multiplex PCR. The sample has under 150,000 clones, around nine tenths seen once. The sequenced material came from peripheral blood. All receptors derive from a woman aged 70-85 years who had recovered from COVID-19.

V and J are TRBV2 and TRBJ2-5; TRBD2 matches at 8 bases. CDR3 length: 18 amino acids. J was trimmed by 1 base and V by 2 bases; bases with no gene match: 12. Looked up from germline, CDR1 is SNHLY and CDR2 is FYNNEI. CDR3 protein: CASSERISRGGSQETQYF. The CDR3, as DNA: TGTGCCAGCAGTGAAAGGATTTCCCGGGGGGGGAGCCAAGAGACCCAGTACTTC.

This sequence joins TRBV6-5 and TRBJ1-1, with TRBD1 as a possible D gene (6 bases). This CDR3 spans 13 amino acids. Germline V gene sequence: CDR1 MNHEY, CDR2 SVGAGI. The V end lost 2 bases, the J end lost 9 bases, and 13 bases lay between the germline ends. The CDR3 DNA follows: TGTGCCAGCAGTTACCCTGGGGGCTTACAAGCTTTCTTT. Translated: CASSYPGGLQAFF.

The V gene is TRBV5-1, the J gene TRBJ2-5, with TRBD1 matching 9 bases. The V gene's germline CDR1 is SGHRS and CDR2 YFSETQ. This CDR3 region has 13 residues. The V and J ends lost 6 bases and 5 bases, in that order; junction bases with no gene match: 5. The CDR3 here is CASKQGAGETQYF. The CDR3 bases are TGCGCCAGCAAACAGGGGGCCGGCGAGACCCAGTACTTC.

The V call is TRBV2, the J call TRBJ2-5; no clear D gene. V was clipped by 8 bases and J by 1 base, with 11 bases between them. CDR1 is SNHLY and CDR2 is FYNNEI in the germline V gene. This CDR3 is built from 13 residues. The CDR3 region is CASVRDTQETQYF. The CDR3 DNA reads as TGTGCCAGCGTTCGTGACACCCAAGAGACCCAGTACTTC.

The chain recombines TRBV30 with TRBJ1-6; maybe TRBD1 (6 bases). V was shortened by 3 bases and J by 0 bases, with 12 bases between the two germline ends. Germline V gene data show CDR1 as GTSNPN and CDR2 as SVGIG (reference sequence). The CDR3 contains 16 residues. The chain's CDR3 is CAWRRTEYSYNSPLHF. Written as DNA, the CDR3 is TGTGCCTGGAGGAGGACAGAATACTCCTATAATTCACCCCTCCACTTT.

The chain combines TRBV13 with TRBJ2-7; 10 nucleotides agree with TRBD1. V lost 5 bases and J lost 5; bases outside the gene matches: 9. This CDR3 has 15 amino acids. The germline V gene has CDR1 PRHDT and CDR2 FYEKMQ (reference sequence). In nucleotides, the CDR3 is TGTGCCAGCAGCCCCCGGGGACAGGGGACCCACGAGCAGTACTTC. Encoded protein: CASSPRGQGTHEQYF.